Presented here are 2 T cell receptor beta chains from one specimen sequenced in a study of blood T cells in healthy people across ages (dated by TCRdb to 2014 to 2015). Libraries came from 5' RACE. TCRdb shows the sequencer as Illumina HiSeq 2500. A second PCR of roughly 6 to 11 cycles was performed with a sample-barcoded 5' primer and a J-beta primer mix. TCRdb passed the public sequencing reads through fastp at Q25 and MiXCR, retaining productive beta sequences. CDR3 protein sequences are deduplicated, and each keeps its most common genes and DNA. The sample yields 1,500,000 or so distinct CDR3 sequences; approximately 42% were counted once. Jointly, the top ten make up just over 4% of the sample. Sequencing was performed on blood. These receptors originate from a woman aged 18 to 35 in good health.

This clonotype occurred a few times. The rearrangement links TRBV6-6 to TRBJ2-3; TRBD2 is a possible D gene (7 bases). From germline, CDR1 is MNHNY and CDR2 SVGAGI (reference sequence). Trimming shortened V by 8 bases and J by 0 bases, and 12 bases separated the two germline ends. The CDR3 sequence is 14 residues long. Here the CDR3 reads CASAGATSTDTQYF. DNA for the CDR3: TGTGCCAGCGCGGGGGCTACTAGCACAGATACGCAGTATTTT.

J is TRBJ2-7 and V is TRBV20-1; 9 bases line up with TRBD1. Per germline, CDR1 DFQATT and CDR2 SNEGSKA (reference sequence). J was trimmed by 2 bases and V by 7 bases; bases with no gene match: 3. This CDR3 is built from 12 residues. The CDR3 nucleotides read TGCAGTGTCGGGGACAGGGCCTACGAGCAGTACTTC. Protein product: CSVGDRAYEQYF.